A single sample is the source of the 32 T cell receptor beta chains below, sequenced in a study of monozygotic twins with inflammatory bowel disease. For each CDR3 protein, TCRdb gives one entry from its re-call of the 5' RACE reads, without DNA. The sample has about 450,000 distinct CDR3 sequences; the top ten hold about 2.4%. The sample comprised blood. The receptor set was obtained from a human donor with ulcerative colitis or Crohn's disease, or a healthy co-twin of an affected twin (not recorded which).

The chain employs TRBV2 and TRBJ1-6; TCRdb outputs TRBD1, but without DNA this stays unchecked. This CDR3 has 13 residues. The germline CDR1 and CDR2 sequences are SNHLY and FYNNEI. This CDR3 reads CASTGDRVSPLHF. Drawing the rest from reference TRBV2 and TRBJ1-6, the complete variable domain is EPEVTQTPSHQVTQMGQEVILRCVPISNHLYFYWYRQILGQKVEFLVSFYNNEISEKSEIFDDQFSVERPDGSNFTLKIRSTKLEDSAMYFCASTGDRVSPLHFGNGTRLTVT.

V and J are TRBV24-1 and TRBJ2-1. In germline, CDR1 is KGHDR, CDR2 SFDVKD. There are 15 residues in the CDR3. The CDR3 loop reads CATSDRISSYNEQFF.

This chain uses TRBV4-3 with TRBJ2-2; TCRdb lists TRBD2, though no DNA is available to test this call. The germline CDR1 and CDR2 sequences are LGHNA and YSLEER. This CDR3 spans 16 amino acids. CDR3 region: CASSPGTSGYTGELFF.

The V call is TRBV5-1, the J call TRBJ2-1; TCRdb reports TRBD2, a call that lacks DNA to check it against. The germline CDR1 and CDR2 sequences are SGHRS and YFSETQ. The CDR3 runs 13 residues. CDR3 amino acids: CASSSEGGNEQFF. The full variable domain, in which reference TRBV5-1 and TRBJ2-1 provide the parts outside the CDR3, is KAGVTQTPRYLIKTRGQQVTLSCSPISGHRSVSWYQQTPGQGLQFLFEYFSETQRNKGNFPGRFSGRQFSNSRSEMNVSTLELGDSALYLCASSSEGGNEQFFGPGTRLTVL.

This sequence joins TRBV9 and TRBJ2-3; the D gene TCRdb calls, TRBD1, cannot be checked with no DNA. The CDR3 has 17 residues. Per the germline V gene, CDR1 is SGDLS and CDR2 is YYNGEE. The CDR3 sequence: CASSEGAGMGAEDTQYF.

V is TRBV10-2 and J is TRBJ1-4; with no DNA, the TCRdb D assignment of TRBD1 cannot be verified. This CDR3 has 13 amino acids. Germline lookup yields CDR1 WSHSY and CDR2 SAAADI. The CDR3 region is CASGGQGREKLFF.

The chain uses TRBV29-1 and TRBJ2-1; as DNA is missing, the TRBD1 call by TCRdb cannot be tested. Germline CDR1 is SQVTM and CDR2 is ANQGSEA. The CDR3 runs 13 residues. The CDR3 reads CSVDSPAANEQFF.

This chain links TRBV7-6 with TRBJ1-1; TCRdb returns TRBD1, unconfirmable since there is no DNA. The CDR3 has 13 residues. From germline, CDR1 is SGHVS and CDR2 FNYEAQ. CDR3 loop: CASSTSRDTEAFF.

This chain joins TRBV28 and TRBJ2-4; no DNA is available, so the TRBD2 call from TCRdb remains unchecked. The CDR3 is made up of 15 amino acids. Germline V gives CDR1 MDHEN, CDR2 SYDVKM. The CDR3: CASSGAGGTKNIQYF. The whole variable domain, filled in from reference TRBV28 and TRBJ2-4, reads DVKVTQSSRYLVKRTGEKVFLECVQDMDHENMFWYRQDPGLGLRLIYFSYDVKMKEKGDIPEGYSVSREKKERFSLILESASTNQTSMYLCASSGAGGTKNIQYFGAGTRLSVL.

The CDR3 here is CASSLGAGSYNEQFF. The chain couples TRBV7-2 to TRBJ2-1; with no DNA, the TCRdb D assignment of TRBD1 cannot be verified. This CDR3 has 15 residues. Germline-derived CDR1 and CDR2 are SGHTA and FQGNSA. The whole variable domain, filled in from reference TRBV7-2 and TRBJ2-1, reads GAGVSQSPSNKVTEKGKDVELRCDPISGHTALYWYRQSLGQGLEFLIYFQGNSAPDKSGLPSDRFSAERTGGSVSTLTIQRTQQEDSAVYLCASSLGAGSYNEQFFGPGTRLTVL.

V is TRBV2 and J is TRBJ1-2. Germline CDR1 SNHLY, CDR2 FYNNEI. The CDR3 is 15 residues long. The CDR3 protein is CGSSEAPQILNGYTF.

The chain has TRBV6-6 and TRBJ1-3. Germline CDR1 MNHNY, CDR2 SVGAGI (reference sequence). The length of the CDR3 is 14 residues. CDR3 region: CASRRQNSGNTIYF.

The J gene is TRBJ2-1, the V gene TRBV5-1; TCRdb's D call of TRBD1 is untestable without DNA. The germline V gene has CDR1 SGHRS and CDR2 YFSETQ. The CDR3 is 17 residues long. This CDR3 is CASSRNPQGRSDNEQFF.

The chain carries TRBV12-3 or TRBV12-4 and TRBJ2-7; TCRdb designates TRBD2, a call that cannot be tested without DNA. The CDR3 is made up of 14 amino acids. The chain's CDR3 is CASRPSVGGFEQYF.

The V call is TRBV3-1, the J call TRBJ2-5. The CDR3 is 15 residues long. The V gene's germline CDR1 is LGHDT and CDR2 YNNKEL (reference sequence). The CDR3 sequence is CASSDGVAGQETQYF.

The chain links TRBV12-3 or TRBV12-4 to TRBJ2-1; checking the TCRdb D call of TRBD2 is not possible without DNA. The length of the CDR3 is 15 residues. This CDR3 reads CASSFPSGGHNEQFF.

The chain recombines TRBV29-1 with TRBJ2-3; TCRdb indicates TRBD2, and absent DNA this call remains unverified. The length of the CDR3 is 15 residues. The V gene's germline CDR1 is SQVTM and CDR2 ANQGSEA. This CDR3 is CSVQGTSANTDTQYF.

The chain is built from TRBV9 and TRBJ1-2. CDR3 size: 14 residues. Germline lookup yields CDR1 SGDLS and CDR2 YYNGEE. The CDR3 spells CASSAGGKNYGYTF.

The chain joins TRBV10-3 to TRBJ1-1; the TRBD1 assignment by TCRdb is unverifiable without DNA. The CDR3 has 13 residues. CDR1 is ENHRY, CDR2 SYGVKD, per germline. This chain's CDR3 is CATRVGSNTEAFF.

The chain employs TRBV9 and TRBJ1-2. Germline loops: CDR1 SGDLS, CDR2 YYNGEE. The CDR3 loop spans 14 amino acids. CDR3 sequence: CASSVPGEVYGYTF.

The chain recombines TRBV18 with TRBJ1-3. Germline V gives CDR1 KGHSH, CDR2 LQKENI. The CDR3 runs 15 residues. CDR3 region: CASSPGLVSGNTIYF.

The V and J genes are TRBV11-2 and TRBJ1-6; TCRdb indicates TRBD1, and absent DNA this call remains unverified. In germline, CDR1 is SGHAT, CDR2 FQNNGV. This CDR3 has 16 residues. The CDR3 here is CASSLLLPGTNSPLHF.

The chain carries TRBV5-1 and TRBJ2-7; TCRdb gives TRBD1 as the D gene, but with no DNA this cannot be confirmed. This CDR3 has 15 amino acids. Germline V gene lookup returns CDR1 SGHRS and CDR2 YFSETQ. The CDR3 reads CASSLDSSGFYEQYF.

This chain joins TRBV20-1 and TRBJ1-1; no DNA is available, so the TRBD1 call from TCRdb remains unchecked. Per germline, CDR1 DFQATT and CDR2 SNEGSKA (reference sequence). This CDR3 comprises 13 residues. The CDR3 loop reads CSAPRAGATEAFF.

The CDR3 protein is CASSDGNQPQHF. V usage is TRBV19 and J usage is TRBJ1-5. This CDR3 spans 12 amino acids. The germline CDR1 and CDR2 sequences are LNHDA and SQIVND (reference sequence).

This chain connects TRBV5-1 to TRBJ1-4; TCRdb picks TRBD1, but there is no DNA to check that call. CDR1 is SGHRS and CDR2 is YFSETQ in the germline V gene. The CDR3 loop spans 13 amino acids. CDR3: CASSDRVNEKLFF. The full variable domain, rest sourced from reference TRBV5-1 and TRBJ1-4, is KAGVTQTPRYLIKTRGQQVTLSCSPISGHRSVSWYQQTPGQGLQFLFEYFSETQRNKGNFPGRFSGRQFSNSRSEMNVSTLELGDSALYLCASSDRVNEKLFFGSGTQLSVL.

V usage is TRBV29-1 and J usage is TRBJ2-3. The CDR3 extends over 14 amino acids. Germline V gives CDR1 SQVTM, CDR2 ANQGSEA. The CDR3 sequence is CSTWYLDSADTQYF.

The chain recombines TRBV5-1 with TRBJ1-1; with no DNA, the TCRdb D assignment of TRBD1 cannot be verified. The CDR3 loop spans 13 amino acids. The germline V gene encodes CDR1 SGHRS and CDR2 YFSETQ. The chain's CDR3 is CASGTGENTEAFF. The full variable domain, its missing parts supplied by reference TRBV5-1 and TRBJ1-1, is KAGVTQTPRYLIKTRGQQVTLSCSPISGHRSVSWYQQTPGQGLQFLFEYFSETQRNKGNFPGRFSGRQFSNSRSEMNVSTLELGDSALYLCASGTGENTEAFFGQGTRLTVV.

V gene TRBV15 combines with J gene TRBJ2-3; TCRdb's D call, TRBD2, is unchecked because there is no DNA. Germline V gives CDR1 LNHNV, CDR2 YYDKDF (reference sequence). This CDR3 contains 13 residues. CDR3 amino acids: CATRGGRKDTQYF.

The chain recombines TRBV7-2 with TRBJ2-5; the D call from TCRdb, TRBD2, cannot be confirmed without DNA. The germline gives CDR1 SGHTA, CDR2 FQGNSA. This CDR3 spans 16 amino acids. The CDR3: CASSLIGTQYQETQYF.

The chain uses TRBV20-1 and TRBJ2-3; absent DNA, TCRdb's TRBD1 call cannot be checked. The CDR3 loop spans 16 amino acids. CDR1 is DFQATT, CDR2 SNEGSKA, per germline (reference sequence). This CDR3 is CSARAVGGARTDTQYF.

V and J are TRBV7-2 and TRBJ1-2. This CDR3 is built from 13 residues. Germline V lookup: CDR1 SGHTA, CDR2 FQGNSA. CDR3 loop: CASSSGNGGGYTF.